The rows below give T cell receptor beta chains drawn from one sample of a study of shared clonotypes between healthy human individuals. Sequencing used immunoSEQ multiplex PCR; TCRdb keeps in-frame clones, though not all of them. The profile shows approximately 1.5 million clones, nearly 99% of them singletons. Specimen: naive CD4+ T cells sorted from blood. The receptor source for this set is a man aged 30-40 years in good health. The CDR3 runs from the conserved cysteine through the conserved F or W. The D gene is left open where the match is weak. For some rows the clone size is stated as once, few or many, or as a class when expanded; others skip it.

TGCAGTGCTCTTTACAATGAGCAGTTCTTC,CSALYNEQFF,once,TRBJ2-1,TRBV20-1,NA
TGCGCCAGCAGCTTGGGGCAGGGGGACTATGGCTACACCTTC,CASSLGQGDYGYTF,NA,TRBJ1-2,TRBV5-1,TRBD1
TGCAGTGCTCGACCTGGGGAGACCCAGTACTTC,CSARPGETQYF,NA,TRBJ2-5,TRBV20-1,NA
TGTGCTAGCAGCTTATCTTTGAACACTGAAGCTTTCTTT,CASSLSLNTEAFF,NA,TRBJ1-1,TRBV7-7,NA
TGCGCCAGCAGCTTGGGGGACAGGAGCACAGATACGCAGTATTTT,CASSLGDRSTDTQYF,NA,TRBJ2-3,TRBV5-1,TRBD1
TGCGCCAGCAGCTTGGGTCCGAAGACAGATGATGGCTACACCTTC,CASSLGPKTDDGYTF,NA,TRBJ1-2,TRBV5-1,NA
TGTGCCAGCAGCTCGCGGACTAGCGGGGTGCAAGAGACCCAGTACTTC,CASSSRTSGVQETQYF,once,TRBJ2-5,TRBV13,TRBD2
TGCGCCAGCAGCTTGGATAAAGGGGGTGTTAACGAGCAGTACTTC,CASSLDKGGVNEQYF,NA,TRBJ2-7,TRBV5-1,NA
TGCGCCAGCAGCTTGGGAGGTTTCAATCAGCCCCAGCATTTT,CASSLGGFNQPQHF,NA,TRBJ1-5,TRBV5-1,NA
TGTGCCAGCACCCGGGGAGGGGCTGGGGCCAACGTCCTGACTTTC,CASTRGGAGANVLTF,NA,TRBJ2-6,TRBV5-5,TRBD2
TGTGCCAGCAGTCCGGGACAGGGGTTGCCCGGGGAGCTGTTTTTT,CASSPGQGLPGELFF,NA,TRBJ2-2,TRBV27,TRBD1
TGCGCCAGCAGCCCCCGCGGGGGGGTCAATGAGCAGTTCTTC,CASSPRGGVNEQFF,NA,TRBJ2-1,TRBV5-1,TRBD2
TGCGCCAGCACAACCGGGACAGACTCTGGGGCCAACGTCCTGACTTTC,CASTTGTDSGANVLTF,NA,TRBJ2-6,TRBV5-1,TRBD1
TGTGCCAGTAGTATAGATAATGCCGGGGGGGAGCAGTTCTTC,CASSIDNAGGEQFF,NA,TRBJ2-1,TRBV19,TRBD2
TGTGCCAGCAAGGGGACTAGCCATGAGCAGTTCTTC,CASKGTSHEQFF,NA,TRBJ2-1,TRBV21-1,NA
TGTGCCAGCAGCTTAGGTGGACAGGGACTACCTGTAATCAATCAGCCCCAGCATTTT,CASSLGGQGLPVINQPQHF,NA,TRBJ1-5,TRBV7-6,TRBD1
TGTGCCAGCAGTGATCTCTACACCGGCGGGGGAGGGAAAAAGCAGTTCTTC,CASSDLYTGGGGKKQFF,NA,TRBJ2-1,TRBV2,TRBD2
TGTGCCAGCAGCCAAGCCGGGACAGGGTTCGTGTTCGACACAGATACGCAGTATTTT,CASSQAGTGFVFDTDTQYF,NA,TRBJ2-3,TRBV14,TRBD1
TGTGCCAGCAGCTTTGGACAGGGGGTATATAAGCCCGGGGAGCTGTTTTTT,CASSFGQGVYKPGELFF,NA,TRBJ2-2,TRBV7-9,TRBD1
TGCGCCAGCAGCTTGGGCAGTACCCAAGAGACCCAGTACTTC,CASSLGSTQETQYF,NA,TRBJ2-5,TRBV5-1,NA
TGTGCCAGCAGCGTAGGGGTCTTTTCCAATGAGCAGTTCTTC,CASSVGVFSNEQFF,NA,TRBJ2-1,TRBV9,NA
TGTGCCAGCAGTGACCGAGACTATGGCTACACCTTC,CASSDRDYGYTF,NA,TRBJ1-2,TRBV6-4,NA
TGTGCCAGCAGCCGGACTGGCAAGGGGGAGGGGACCCAGTACTTC,CASSRTGKGEGTQYF,NA,TRBJ2-5,TRBV27,NA
TGTGCCAGCAGCGTAGTGTCTGGATACACCGGGGAGCTGTTTTTT,CASSVVSGYTGELFF,once,TRBJ2-2,TRBV9,NA
TGTGCCAGCAGCCGTAGGTGGGAGAACAATCAGCCCCAGCATTTT,CASSRRWENNQPQHF,NA,TRBJ1-5,TRBV27,NA
TGTGCCGAGGGACAGAAAAACACCGGGGAGCTGTTTTTT,CAEGQKNTGELFF,NA,TRBJ2-2,TRBV7-3,TRBD1
TGTGCCAGCAGCCCCACAGGGGTTTGGGAGACCCAGTACTTC,CASSPTGVWETQYF,NA,TRBJ2-5,TRBV7-3,TRBD1
TGTGCCAGCAGCTTCGGCAGGCTGCTCGAAGCTTTCTTT,CASSFGRLLEAFF,NA,TRBJ1-1,TRBV7-9,NA
TGTGCCAGCAGTGACGAGGGGGGATACAATGAGCAGTTCTTC,CASSDEGGYNEQFF,NA,TRBJ2-1,TRBV6-4,NA
TGTGCCAGCTCACCACGCGGGGTCACTGAAGCTTTCTTT,CASSPRGVTEAFF,once,TRBJ1-1,TRBV18,NA
TGTGCCAGCAGCCTCCCGGGGGGACACAATGAGCAGTTCTTC,CASSLPGGHNEQFF,NA,TRBJ2-1,TRBV11-3,TRBD2
TGTGCCAGCAGCCGACAGGGGTCTAGCTATGGCTACACCTTC,CASSRQGSSYGYTF,NA,TRBJ1-2,TRBV5-4,TRBD1
TGTGCCAGCAGCGTATCCCCTACGGGGAACACCGGGGAGCTGTTTTTT,CASSVSPTGNTGELFF,NA,TRBJ2-2,TRBV9,NA
TGTGCCAGCTCACCGGACAGTAACCCCTATACGCAGTATTTT,CASSPDSNPYTQYF,NA,TRBJ2-3,TRBV18,NA
TGTGCCAGCTCACCACGAACGGGACAGGGGACCTACGAGCAGTACTTC,CASSPRTGQGTYEQYF,NA,TRBJ2-7,TRBV18,TRBD1
TGTGCCAGTTGGACAGTAAGATACTCAGGAGACAATGAGCAGTTCTTC,CASWTVRYSGDNEQFF,few,TRBJ2-1,TRBV7-9,NA
TGTGCCAGCAGAAAAGACAGCTACGAGCAGTACTTC,CASRKDSYEQYF,NA,TRBJ2-7,TRBV28,NA
TGCGCCAGCAGTCCAGGACTAGCGGGCGGGCAGTACTTC,CASSPGLAGGQYF,NA,TRBJ2-7,TRBV10-1,TRBD2
TGCAGCGTTGAAGAAACCGTGAGGGTGCGGTTCTTC,CSVEETVRVRFF,NA,TRBJ2-1,TRBV29-1,NA
TGTGCCAGTAGTACTTGGGACAGGGGGTTTGGGTCGCTTTTTGATCAGCCCCAGCATTTT,CASSTWDRGFGSLFDQPQHF,NA,TRBJ1-5,TRBV19,TRBD1
TGTGCCCCCGGGGGCGGCTCCTACAATGAGCAGTTCTTC,CAPGGGSYNEQFF,NA,TRBJ2-1,TRBV5-3,NA
TGTGCCAGCAGTGAAGTACCCCTCCAGGAGACCCAGTACTTC,CASSEVPLQETQYF,NA,TRBJ2-5,TRBV2,NA
TGTGCCAGCAGCCCGACAGGGGGTGATGAAAAACTGTTTTTT,CASSPTGGDEKLFF,NA,TRBJ1-4,TRBV5-4,TRBD1
TGTGCCAGCAGTTTAAAGGAAGGCTATGGCTACACCTTC,CASSLKEGYGYTF,NA,TRBJ1-2,TRBV6-8,NA
TGTGCCAGTAGTATGGCCGCTAGATCCGGGGAGCTGTTTTTT,CASSMAARSGELFF,once,TRBJ2-2,TRBV19,NA
TGCGCCAGCAGCCCACAGACGACAGGGGGCGAGACCCAGTACTTC,CASSPQTTGGETQYF,NA,TRBJ2-5,TRBV5-1,TRBD1
TGTGCCAGCAGTTACTCGCCCCTCGGTGGGGATGGCTACACCTTC,CASSYSPLGGDGYTF,NA,TRBJ1-2,TRBV6-5,NA
TGTGCCAGCAATCAGGGTACCAGGGACGAGCAGTACTTC,CASNQGTRDEQYF,NA,TRBJ2-7,TRBV5-6,NA
TGTGCCAGCTCACCAGAACGGAGCAATCAGCCCCAGCATTTT,CASSPERSNQPQHF,NA,TRBJ1-5,TRBV18,NA
TGTGCCAGCAGCTTCAGGGGCGAAAACACCATATATTTT,CASSFRGENTIYF,NA,TRBJ1-3,TRBV5-5,NA